The following is a T cell receptor (beta chain) sequence with its context. These data belong to a study of T cell responses to AZD1222 COVID-19 vaccine. Libraries were prepared by immunoSEQ multiplex PCR; TCRdb keeps only in-frame clonotypes and omits some of them. The table has over 85,000 clones, 90% seen once; the top ten hold 8% to 9.5%. The CDR3 runs to 15 residues. Per the germline V gene, CDR1 is LGHDT and CDR2 is YNNKEL (reference sequence). Trimming took off 0 bases at V and 5 bases at J, with 14 bases between the two ends. This material consisted of peripheral blood, taken on day 0 of AZD1222 vaccination. This TCR was sampled from an adult in good health. The chain has TRBV3-1 (or the pseudogene TRBV3-2) and TRBJ2-7, with unresolved D. CDR3 sequence reads: CASSQEYWSSHEQYF. DNA of the CDR3: TGTGCCAGCAGCCAAGAATATTGGAGCAGCCACGAGCAGTACTTC.